Below are 16 T cell receptor beta chains sequenced from a single sample in a study of response to subunit inactivated influenza vaccine. TCRdb analysed the RT-PCR reads with MiXCR anew, one entry per CDR3 protein. Here the sample spans roughly 650,000 distinct CDR3 sequences, approximately 15% being singletons. This material consisted of PBMCs from blood, taken about 14 days before vaccination. The receptors stem from a man aged 50 or older who received an inactivated influenza vaccine.

The chain combines TRBV2 with TRBJ2-1, with D hard to call. Trimming left V 6 bases short and J 16 bases short, with 19 bases between. Germline V gene data show CDR1 as SNHLY and CDR2 as FYNNEI. The CDR3 totals 12 residues. CDR3 loop: CASRTDQGSHFF. The DNA of the CDR3 is TGTGCCAGCAGGACGGATCAAGGCTCCCATTTCTTC.

This chain connects TRBV10-3 to TRBJ1-1; 9 bases are shared with TRBD1. The CDR3 sequence is 14 residues long. Per the germline V gene, CDR1 is ENHRY and CDR2 is SYGVKD. J was trimmed by 5 bases and V by 3 bases; bases with no gene match: 4. CDR3 DNA: TGTGCCATCAGTGATCCGGGACAGGGTACTGAAGCTTTCTTT. Translation gives CAISDPGQGTEAFF.

This chain links TRBV20-1 with TRBJ1-2; TRBD1 might be the D (6 bases). Trimming shortened V by 5 bases and J by 7 bases, and 14 bases separated the two germline ends. CDR1 and CDR2 (germline): DFQATT, SNEGSKA (reference sequence). CDR3 length equals 12 residues. The CDR3 DNA reads as TGCAGTGCTTTGAGGACAGCCAGTGGCTACACCTTC. Protein product: CSALRTASGYTF.

This clonotype was seen a few times. This chain links TRBV6-2 or TRBV6-3 with TRBJ1-5; D remains ambiguous. The V gene lost 5 bases and the J gene lost 3 bases, with 11 bases spanning the gap. This CDR3 has 14 residues. Looked up from germline, CDR1 is MNHEY and CDR2 is SVGEGT. CDR3 sequence: CASSPLAVNQPQHF. DNA for the CDR3: TGTGCCAGCAGTCCTTTAGCGGTCAATCAGCCCCAGCATTTT.

The chain is built from TRBV11-1 and TRBJ2-3, with TRBD2 identical over 8 bases. This CDR3 contains 18 residues. The germline V gene encodes CDR1 SGHAT and CDR2 FQDESV (reference sequence). The trim removed 2 bases at V and 0 bases at J, leaving 10 bases unmatched. In nucleotides, the CDR3 is TGTGCCAGCAGCTTATGGTTCCAGCGGGGGCCAAGCACAGATACGCAGTATTTT. It codes for CASSLWFQRGPSTDTQYF.

This clonotype was observed many times. The rearrangement links TRBV29-1 to TRBJ2-1; no clear D gene. The CDR3 runs to 10 residues. Germline lookup yields CDR1 SQVTM and CDR2 ANQGSEA. Between the trimmed V and J ends, which lost 7 bases and 5 bases, there was a span of 6 bases. The CDR3 bases are TGCAGCGGCAGAGACAATGAGCAGTTCTTC. The encoded protein is CSGRDNEQFF.

This clonotype was recorded a few times. J is TRBJ2-7 and V is TRBV20-1, with 7 bases lining up with TRBD2. Germline V lookup: CDR1 DFQATT, CDR2 SNEGSKA (reference sequence). The CDR3 is made up of 15 amino acids. J was trimmed by 4 bases and V by 6 bases; bases with no gene match: 15. The DNA for the CDR3 is TGCAGTGCCTATCCTGGCCTCGGGAGGCTATACGAGCAGTACTTC. It codes for CSAYPGLGRLYEQYF.

This clonotype was seen at least ten times. J is TRBJ2-7 and V is TRBV7-2; D remains ambiguous. CDR3 length: 13 residues. Germline CDR1 and CDR2: SGHTA and FQGNSA. The V gene lost 1 base and the J gene lost 2 bases, with 6 bases spanning the gap. This CDR3 reads CASSLEAAYEQYF. CDR3 nucleotides: TGTGCCAGCAGCTTAGAGGCCGCCTACGAGCAGTACTTC.

The CDR3 sequence: CASSLGNPEPQHF. In nucleotides, the CDR3 is TGTGCCAGCAGCCTGGGAAACCCGGAGCCCCAGCATTTT. The gene calls are TRBV7-2 and TRBJ1-5, with unresolved D. Trimming removed 5 bases from V and 8 bases from J, with 13 bases in between. Germline V gene data show CDR1 as SGHTA and CDR2 as FQGNSA. This CDR3 is 13 amino acids long.

The chain has TRBV4-2 and TRBJ2-1; TRBD1 matches at 7 bases. There are 15 residues in the CDR3. In germline, CDR1 is LGHNA, CDR2 YNFKEQ. J gave up 2 bases and V 4 bases, and 5 bases lay outside the gene matches. The chain's CDR3 is CASSPGQNTYNEQFF. The CDR3 coding sequence is TGTGCCAGCAGCCCGGGACAGAACACCTACAATGAGCAGTTCTTC.

This clonotype was seen a handful of times. The J gene is TRBJ2-1, the V gene TRBV5-1; tentatively, D is TRBD1 (6 bases). Germline V CDR1 and CDR2: SGHRS, YFSETQ. This CDR3 has 15 amino acids. The ends were cut back, 3 bases at V and 6 bases at J, with 16 bases in the middle. The DNA for the CDR3 is TGCGCCAGCAGCTCCAATCTACAGGGAAGCAATGAGCAGTTCTTC. Translation gives CASSSNLQGSNEQFF.

This clonotype has more than one count but fewer than ten. CDR3 DNA sequence: TGCGCCAGCAGCTTGGGTGGGGGGCCGGTAGATACGCAGTATTTT. Protein: CASSLGGGPVDTQYF. The chain joins TRBV5-1 to TRBJ2-3; either TRBD1 or TRBD2 may fit D (6 bases each). The CDR3 is 15 residues long. V dropped 0 bases and J dropped 5 bases, with 13 bases sitting between them. Germline CDR1 SGHRS, CDR2 YFSETQ.

This clonotype was observed a handful of times. V is TRBV7-2 and J is TRBJ2-5; D unresolved. Trimming removed 5 bases from V and 4 bases from J, with 20 bases in between. Germline V CDR1 and CDR2: SGHTA, FQGNSA. This CDR3 spans 16 amino acids. CDR3 sequence reads: CASSRSGPNTGETQYF. In nucleotides, the CDR3 is TGTGCCAGCAGCCGTTCGGGCCCTAACACGGGAGAGACCCAGTACTTC.

Many counts were recorded for this clonotype. CDR3 sequence reads: CASSYRSASEQYF. In DNA form, the CDR3 reads TGTGCCAGCAGTTACCGGTCCGCCTCCGAGCAGTACTTC. The chain couples TRBV6-2 or TRBV6-3 to TRBJ2-7; no definite D call. The V and J ends lost 2 bases and 6 bases respectively, with 11 bases between them. From germline, CDR1 is MNHEY and CDR2 SVGEGT. The CDR3 contains 13 residues.

A few counts support this clonotype. CDR3 sequence: CSVAQGQPNTEAFF. CDR3 nucleotides: TGCAGCGTCGCACAGGGACAGCCGAACACTGAAGCTTTCTTT. The J gene is TRBJ1-1, the V gene TRBV29-1, with TRBD1 matching over 7 bases. The CDR3 runs to 14 residues. The germline gives CDR1 SQVTM, CDR2 ANQGSEA. Trimming took 6 bases from V and 1 from J; bases not matched to a gene: 8.

This clonotype came up a few times. The chain is built from TRBV12-3 or TRBV12-4 and TRBJ2-2; D call uncertain. The CDR3 is made up of 14 amino acids. V lost 10 bases and J lost 2, with 14 bases in between. The CDR3 DNA reads as TGTGCCACCCGGGCTGGCGGAAACACCGGGGAGCTGTTTTTT. Its protein product is CATRAGGNTGELFF.